This entry is about one TCR beta chain. TCRdb re-called the reads through MiXCR, storing one row per CDR3 protein. The sample includes approximately 500,000 distinct CDR3 sequences, 16% of them seen just once. This sample is part of a study of T cell repertoires in cytomegalovirus infection. The wider study: Shared public TCR beta signatures pointed to both CMV infection and a matching HLA type.

This clonotype was sampled from a human donor in good health (CMV status not recorded). Some clones in this sample may be carry-over from other donors' samples. What was sequenced was CD8+ T cells from PBMCs.

DNA of the CDR3: TGTGCCACCAGCCCAGCGGGAGGTTCCTACGAGCAGTACTTC. This gives the protein CATSPAGGSYEQYF. The chain uses TRBV15 and TRBJ2-7, with TRBD2 matching 9 bases. There are 14 residues in the CDR3. The V segment lost 5 bases and the J segment 1 base; nucleotides outside the gene matches: 3. Germline lookup yields CDR1 LNHNV and CDR2 YYDKDF (reference sequence).